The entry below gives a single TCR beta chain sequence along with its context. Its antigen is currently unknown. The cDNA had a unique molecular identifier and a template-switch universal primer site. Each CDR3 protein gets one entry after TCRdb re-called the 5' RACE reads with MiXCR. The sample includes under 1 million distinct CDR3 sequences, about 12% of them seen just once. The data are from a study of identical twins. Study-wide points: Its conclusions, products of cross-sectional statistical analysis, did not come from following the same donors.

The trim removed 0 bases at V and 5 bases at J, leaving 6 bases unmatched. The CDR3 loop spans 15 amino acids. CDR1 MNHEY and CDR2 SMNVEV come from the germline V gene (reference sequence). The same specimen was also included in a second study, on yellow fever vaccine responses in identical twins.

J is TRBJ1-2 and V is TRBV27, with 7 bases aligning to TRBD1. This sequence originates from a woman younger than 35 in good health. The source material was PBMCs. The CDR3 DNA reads TGTGCCAGCAGTTTATCGTCGGACAGGAGGTATGGCTACACCTTC. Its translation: CASSLSSDRRYGYTF.